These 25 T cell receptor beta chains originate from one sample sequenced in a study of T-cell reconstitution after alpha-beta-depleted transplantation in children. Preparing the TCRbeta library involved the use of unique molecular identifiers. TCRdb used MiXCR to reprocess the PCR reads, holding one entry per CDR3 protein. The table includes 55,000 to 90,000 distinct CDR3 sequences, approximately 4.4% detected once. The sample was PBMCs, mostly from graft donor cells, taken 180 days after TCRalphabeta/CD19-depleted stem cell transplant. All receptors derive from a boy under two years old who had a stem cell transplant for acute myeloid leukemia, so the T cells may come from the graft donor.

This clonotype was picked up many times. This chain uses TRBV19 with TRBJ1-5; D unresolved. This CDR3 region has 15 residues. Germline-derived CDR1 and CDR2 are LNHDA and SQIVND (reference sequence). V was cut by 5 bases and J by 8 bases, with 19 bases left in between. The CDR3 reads CASSPRAVQNEPQHF. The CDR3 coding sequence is TGTGCCAGTAGTCCCCGAGCGGTGCAAAATGAGCCCCAGCATTTT. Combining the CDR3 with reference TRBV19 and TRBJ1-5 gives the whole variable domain DGGITQSPKYLFRKEGQNVTLSCEQNLNHDAMYWYRQDPGQGLRLIYYSQIVNDFQKGDIAEGYSVSREKKESFPLTVTSAQKNPTAFYLCASSPRAVQNEPQHFGDGTRLSIL.

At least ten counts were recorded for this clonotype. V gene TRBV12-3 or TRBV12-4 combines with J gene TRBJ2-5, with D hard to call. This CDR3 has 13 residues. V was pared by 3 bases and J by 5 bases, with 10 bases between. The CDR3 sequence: CASSLGFGETQYF. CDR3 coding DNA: TGTGCCAGCAGTTTGGGCTTTGGGGAGACCCAGTACTTC.

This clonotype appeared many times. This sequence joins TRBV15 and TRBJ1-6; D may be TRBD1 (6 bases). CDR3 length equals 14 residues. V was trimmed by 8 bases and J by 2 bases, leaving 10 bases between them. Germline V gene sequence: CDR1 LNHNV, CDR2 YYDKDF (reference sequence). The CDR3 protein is CATRTDTYNSPLHF. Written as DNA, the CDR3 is TGTGCCACCCGGACAGACACCTATAATTCACCCCTCCACTTT.

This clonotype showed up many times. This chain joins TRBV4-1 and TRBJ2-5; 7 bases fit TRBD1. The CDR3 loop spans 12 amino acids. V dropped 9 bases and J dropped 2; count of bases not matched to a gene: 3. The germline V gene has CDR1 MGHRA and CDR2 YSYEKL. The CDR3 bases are TGCGCCAGTGGGACAGTTCAAGAGACCCAGTACTTC. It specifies CASGTVQETQYF.

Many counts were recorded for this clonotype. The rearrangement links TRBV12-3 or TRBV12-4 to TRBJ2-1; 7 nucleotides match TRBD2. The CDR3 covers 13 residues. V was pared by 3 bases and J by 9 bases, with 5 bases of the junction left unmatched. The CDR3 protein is CASSFGGGTEQFF. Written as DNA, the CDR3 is TGTGCCAGCAGTTTTGGCGGGGGAACTGAGCAGTTCTTC.

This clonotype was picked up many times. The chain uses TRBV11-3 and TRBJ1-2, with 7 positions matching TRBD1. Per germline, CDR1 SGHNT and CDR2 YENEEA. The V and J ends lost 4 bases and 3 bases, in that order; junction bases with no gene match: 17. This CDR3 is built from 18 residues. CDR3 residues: CASSSNRDSSPPHYGYTF. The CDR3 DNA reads TGTGCCAGCAGCTCGAACAGGGACAGCTCTCCCCCTCACTATGGCTACACCTTC.

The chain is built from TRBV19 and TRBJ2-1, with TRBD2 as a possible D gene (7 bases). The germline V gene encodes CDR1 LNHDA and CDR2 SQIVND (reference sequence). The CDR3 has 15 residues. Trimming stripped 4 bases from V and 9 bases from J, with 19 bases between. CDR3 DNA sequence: TGTGCCAGTAGTAGAGGGGGAGGGGGAGCGGGTGAGCAGTTCTTC. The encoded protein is CASSRGGGGAGEQFF.

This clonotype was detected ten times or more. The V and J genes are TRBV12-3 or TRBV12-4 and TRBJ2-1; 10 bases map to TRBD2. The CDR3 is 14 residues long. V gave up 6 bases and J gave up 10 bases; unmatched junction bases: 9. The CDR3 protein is CASRELAGPGEQFF. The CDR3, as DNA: TGTGCCAGCAGGGAACTAGCGGGGCCAGGGGAGCAGTTCTTC.

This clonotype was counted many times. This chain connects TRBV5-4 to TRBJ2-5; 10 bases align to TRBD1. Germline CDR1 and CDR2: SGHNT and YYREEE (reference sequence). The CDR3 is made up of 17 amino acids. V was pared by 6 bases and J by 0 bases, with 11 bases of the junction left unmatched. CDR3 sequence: CASTPGQGLPYQETQYF. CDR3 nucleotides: TGTGCCAGCACCCCGGGACAGGGGTTACCGTACCAAGAGACCCAGTACTTC.

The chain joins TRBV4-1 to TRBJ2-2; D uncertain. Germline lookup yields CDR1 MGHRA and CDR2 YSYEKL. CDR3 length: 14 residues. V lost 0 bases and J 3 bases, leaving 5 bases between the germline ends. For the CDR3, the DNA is TGCGCCAGCAGCCAAGACCCCCACACCGGGGAGCTGTTTTTT. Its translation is CASSQDPHTGELFF.

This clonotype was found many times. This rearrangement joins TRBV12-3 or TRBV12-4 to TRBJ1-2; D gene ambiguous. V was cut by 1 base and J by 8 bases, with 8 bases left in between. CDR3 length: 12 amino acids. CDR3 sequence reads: CASSLGFGGYTF. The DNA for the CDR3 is TGTGCCAGCAGTTTAGGGTTCGGGGGCTACACCTTC.

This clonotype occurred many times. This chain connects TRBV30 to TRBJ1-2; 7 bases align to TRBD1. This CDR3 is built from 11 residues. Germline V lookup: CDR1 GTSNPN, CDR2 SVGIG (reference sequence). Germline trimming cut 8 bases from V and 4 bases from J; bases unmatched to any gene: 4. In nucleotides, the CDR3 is TGTGCCCGACAGGGTATCTATGGCTACACCTTC. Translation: CARQGIYGYTF.

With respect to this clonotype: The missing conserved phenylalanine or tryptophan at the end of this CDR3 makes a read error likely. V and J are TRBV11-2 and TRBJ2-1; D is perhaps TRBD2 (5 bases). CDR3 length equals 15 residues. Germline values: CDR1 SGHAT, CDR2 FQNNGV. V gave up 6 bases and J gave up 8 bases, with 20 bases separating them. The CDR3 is CASSYPGIRGHEQFI. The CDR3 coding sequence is TGTGCCAGCAGTTACCCGGGGATACGCGGACATGAGCAGTTCATC.

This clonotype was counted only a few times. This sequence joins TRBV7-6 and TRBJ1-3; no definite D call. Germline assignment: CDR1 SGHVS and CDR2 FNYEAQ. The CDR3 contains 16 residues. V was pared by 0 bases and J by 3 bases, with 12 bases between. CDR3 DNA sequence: TGTGCCAGCAGCTTAGCGGGCCCCTGGCGTGGAAACACCATATATTTT. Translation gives CASSLAGPWRGNTIYF. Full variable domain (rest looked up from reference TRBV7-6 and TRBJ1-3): GAGVSQSPRYKVTKRGQDVALRCDPISGHVSLYWYRQALGQGPEFLTYFNYEAQQDKSGLPNDRFSAERPEGSISTLTIQRTEQRDSAMYRCASSLAGPWRGNTIYFGEGSWLTVV.

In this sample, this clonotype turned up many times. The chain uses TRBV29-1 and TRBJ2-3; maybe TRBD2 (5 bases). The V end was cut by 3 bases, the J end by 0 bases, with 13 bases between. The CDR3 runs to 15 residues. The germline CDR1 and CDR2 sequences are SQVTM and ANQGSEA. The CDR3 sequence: CSVEGGRTSTDTQYF. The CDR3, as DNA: TGCAGCGTTGAGGGCGGGCGGACCAGCACAGATACGCAGTATTTT.

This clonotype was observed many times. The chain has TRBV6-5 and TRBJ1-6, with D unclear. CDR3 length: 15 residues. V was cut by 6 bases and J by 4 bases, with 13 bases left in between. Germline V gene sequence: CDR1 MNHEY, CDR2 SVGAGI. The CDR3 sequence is CASSLAIGYNSPLHF. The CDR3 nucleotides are TGTGCCAGCAGCCTCGCCATTGGGTATAATTCACCCCTCCACTTT.

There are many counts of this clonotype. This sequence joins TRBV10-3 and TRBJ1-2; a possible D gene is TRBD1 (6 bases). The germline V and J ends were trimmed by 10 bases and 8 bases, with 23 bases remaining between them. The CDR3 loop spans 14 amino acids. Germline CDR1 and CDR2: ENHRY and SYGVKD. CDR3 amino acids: CATSPRGGLVGYTF. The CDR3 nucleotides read TGTGCCACATCTCCCAGGGGCGGCTTGGTGGGCTACACCTTC.

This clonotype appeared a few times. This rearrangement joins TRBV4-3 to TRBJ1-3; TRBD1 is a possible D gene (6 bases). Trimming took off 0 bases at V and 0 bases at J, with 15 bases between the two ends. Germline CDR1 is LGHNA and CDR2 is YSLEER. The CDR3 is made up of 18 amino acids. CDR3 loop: CASSQDGGGGASGNTIYF. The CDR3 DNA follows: TGCGCCAGCAGCCAAGATGGAGGGGGGGGTGCCTCTGGAAACACCATATATTTT.

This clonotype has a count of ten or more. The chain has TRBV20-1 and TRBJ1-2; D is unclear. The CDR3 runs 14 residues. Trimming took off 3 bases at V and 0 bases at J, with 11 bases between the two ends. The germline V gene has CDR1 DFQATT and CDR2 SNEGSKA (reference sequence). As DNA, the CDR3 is TGCAGTGCTAGTGGGGTCAATGCTAACTATGGCTACACCTTC. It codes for CSASGVNANYGYTF.

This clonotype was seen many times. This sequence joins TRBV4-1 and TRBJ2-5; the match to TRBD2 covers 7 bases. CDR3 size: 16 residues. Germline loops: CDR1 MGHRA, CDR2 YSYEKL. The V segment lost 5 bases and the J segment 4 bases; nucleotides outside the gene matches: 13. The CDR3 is CASSAQAGVARETQYF. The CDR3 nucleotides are TGCGCCAGCAGCGCGCAGGCGGGGGTGGCTCGAGAGACCCAGTACTTC.

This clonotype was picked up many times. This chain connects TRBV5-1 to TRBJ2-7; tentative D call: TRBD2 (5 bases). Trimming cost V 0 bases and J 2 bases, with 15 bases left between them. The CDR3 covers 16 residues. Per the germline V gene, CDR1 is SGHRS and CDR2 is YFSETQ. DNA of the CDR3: TGCGCCAGCAGCTTGGGGGAGTCTCCTTTACCCTACGAGCAGTACTTC. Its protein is CASSLGESPLPYEQYF.

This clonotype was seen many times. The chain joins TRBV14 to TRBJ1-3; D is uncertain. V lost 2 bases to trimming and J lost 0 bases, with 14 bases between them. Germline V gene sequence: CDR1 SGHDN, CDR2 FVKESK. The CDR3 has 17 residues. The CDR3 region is CASSQNGGGHSGNTIYF. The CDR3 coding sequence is TGTGCCAGCAGCCAAAATGGCGGCGGGCACTCTGGAAACACCATATATTTT.

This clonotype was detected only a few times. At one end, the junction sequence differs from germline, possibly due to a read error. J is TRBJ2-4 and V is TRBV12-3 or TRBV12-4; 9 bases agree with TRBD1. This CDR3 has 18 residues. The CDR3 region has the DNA TGTGCCTGCAGTCCCGGGACAGGGAACCCGCCGGCCAAAAACATTCAGTACTTC. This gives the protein CACSPGTGNPPAKNIQYF.

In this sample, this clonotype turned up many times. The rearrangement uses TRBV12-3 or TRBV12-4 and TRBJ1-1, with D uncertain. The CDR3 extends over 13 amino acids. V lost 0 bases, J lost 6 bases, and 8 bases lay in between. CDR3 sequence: CASSLAIVAEAFF. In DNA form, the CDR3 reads TGTGCCAGCAGTTTAGCGATAGTAGCTGAAGCTTTCTTT.

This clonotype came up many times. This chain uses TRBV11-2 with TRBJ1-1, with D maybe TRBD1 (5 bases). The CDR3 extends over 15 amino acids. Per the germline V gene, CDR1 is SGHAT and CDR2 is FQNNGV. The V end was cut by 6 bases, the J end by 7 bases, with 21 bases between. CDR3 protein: CASSSSPWGEDEAFF. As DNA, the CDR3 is TGTGCCAGCAGTTCTTCTCCCTGGGGGGAGGATGAAGCTTTCTTT.